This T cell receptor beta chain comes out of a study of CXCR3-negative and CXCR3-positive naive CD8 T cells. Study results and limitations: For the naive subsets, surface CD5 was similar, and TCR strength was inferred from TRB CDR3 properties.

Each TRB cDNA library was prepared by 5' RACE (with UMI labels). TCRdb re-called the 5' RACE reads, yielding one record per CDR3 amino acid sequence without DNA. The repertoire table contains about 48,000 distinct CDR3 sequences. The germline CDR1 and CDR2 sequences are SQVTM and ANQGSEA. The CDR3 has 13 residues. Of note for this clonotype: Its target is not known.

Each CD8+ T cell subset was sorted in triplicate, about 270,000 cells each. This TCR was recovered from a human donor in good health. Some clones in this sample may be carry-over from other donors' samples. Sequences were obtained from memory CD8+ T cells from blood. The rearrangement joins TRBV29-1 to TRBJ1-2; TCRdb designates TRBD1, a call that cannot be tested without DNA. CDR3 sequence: CSANPGQNYGYTF.